This T cell receptor (beta chain) was documented in a study of blood T cells in healthy people across ages. A sample-barcoded 5' primer and a J-beta primer mix were used in a second PCR of about 6 to 11 cycles. One entry per CDR3 protein, called by TCRdb with MiXCR from the 5' RACE reads. The table lists some 1.6 million distinct CDR3 sequences, about 31% of them singletons. Each donor had around 11 milliliters of peripheral blood drawn. CDR3 length equals 17 residues. Looked up from germline, CDR1 is SEHNR and CDR2 is FQNEAQ (reference sequence). V dropped 5 bases and J dropped 2 bases, with 19 bases sitting between them.

This sequence joins TRBV7-9 and TRBJ1-5; D possibly corresponds to TRBD1 (5 bases). The specimen sequenced was blood. This sequence originates from a woman younger than 45 in good health. The chain's CDR3 is CASSPRGRGYRNQPQHF. CDR3 nucleotides: TGTGCCAGCAGCCCCCGGGGACGGGGTTATCGCAATCAGCCCCAGCATTTT.